This T cell receptor (beta chain) was found in a study of T cell responses to AZD1222 COVID-19 vaccine. Repertoires were generated with immunoSEQ multiplex PCR, while TCRdb's copy carries only in-frame clones and drops some. The sample contains around 160,000 clones, approximately 94% of which appear only once. CDR1 is SGHVS, CDR2 FNYEAQ, per germline. CDR3 length: 17 residues. With 1 base clipped from V and 7 bases from J, the junction kept 12 bases outside the gene matches. The chain employs TRBV7-6 and TRBJ1-2; 10 bases match TRBD1. Sequencing was performed on peripheral blood, taken 28 days after the second AZD1222 dose. The TCR was taken from an adult who received the AZD1222 COVID-19 vaccine. CDR3 DNA: TGTGCCAGCAGCTTAGGGCGATTCCGGGACAGGGGAACTGGCTACACCTTC. It is translated as CASSLGRFRDRGTGYTF.